This T cell receptor beta chain was captured by sequencing in a study of blood T cell repertoires in COVID-19 (dated by TCRdb to about 2020). Concerning the study at large: Collaborator samples came from the United States, Italy and Spain and covered acute and convalescent phases of COVID-19. The material from the prospective study consisted of cDNA or gDNA derived from T cells, B-cell-depleted T cells, or PBMCs. Deeply sampled blood TCRbeta repertoires from subjects exposed to, actively infected with, or recovered from COVID-19 were included in the dataset. A freely available public database, intended as a resource for researchers studying the immune response to SARS-CoV-2, is where the repertoires were released. Samples were obtained from the ongoing ImmuneRACE study (first 160 participants) and from over 1,000 subjects provided by 6 global collaborators. Sample metadata almost always included a de-identified subject ID, COVID-19 status, age in years and sex. Where available, HLA class I and class II types were taken from metadata supplied by the sample provider and were not determined by assay-based typing.

In the prospective study, participants were about 18 to 95 years old, resided in about two dozen geographic areas of the United States, and were enrolled through a virtual design. Cohort assignment in the prospective study relied on participant-reported clinical history from a screening survey and a study questionnaire. Recovered participants in ImmuneRACE Cohort 3 were defined as having two consecutive negative NP/OP PCR tests, clearance from a healthcare professional, or resolution of symptoms. In the prospective study, mobile phlebotomists collected whole blood, serum and a nasopharyngeal or oropharyngeal swab from each participant. Over an approximately 2-month period, participants in the prospective study had the option of providing additional blood draws and questionnaires. Before DNA extraction, prospective study blood samples were shipped either frozen or at room temperature. What the study reported, not specific to this receptor: The quantity of clinical and demographic metadata differed by source and by participant and was supplied without curation.

The CDR3 goes from the cysteine to the phenylalanine over 15 residues. Left in the record is the CDR3 DNA by itself, 45 bases read in frame from the first base. From a lookup of the germline V gene, CDR1 and CDR2 are SNHLY and FYNNEI. V has 3 bases trimmed and J has 7 bases trimmed; junction bases matching no gene number 12. TCRbeta CDR3 regions were amplified from genomic DNA by means of the immunoSEQ Assay, a bias-controlled multiplex PCR. In the original analysis: The number of nucleated cells in each sample was estimated from the amplification of reference gene primers within the assay. To quantify the absolute abundance of each unique TCRbeta CDR3 rearrangement, sequence reads were collapsed and filtered. Productive Simpson clonality was computed per sample as the square root of Simpson's diversity index over productive rearrangements. What TCRdb holds here is the immuneACCESS table cut down to in-frame rearrangements. Part of the clones is not present; checked against another copy, under half of the missing clones reflect an unresolved V gene, and the others are unexplained. V, J and clone size were drawn from that table, and D and trimming were deduced from the DNA. The sample yields approximately 300,000 clones; roughly nine tenths were counted once. Jointly, the top ten make up 4.5% to 6.5% of the sample.

With respect to this clone: Its antigen is still unknown. No clone much larger than this one lies a single base away; base qualities are absent.

The chain links TRBV2 with TRBJ2-7; 7 bases in the junction line up with TRBD2. The sequence derives from a man aged 60-69 years who had recovered from COVID-19. The sequenced sample consisted of PBMCs or T cells enriched from blood (not recorded which). The CDR3 amino acid sequence is: CASSDRTSGILEQYF. The nucleotide sequence is given as TGTGCCAGCAGTGATCGGACTAGTGGGATACTGGAGCAGTACTTC.